The 7 T cell receptor beta chains given below trace back to one sample, sequenced in a study of T cell changes during pregnancy in multiple sclerosis (dated by TCRdb to between 2018 and 2021). The library was produced with the immunoSEQ multiplex PCR assay. As stored in TCRdb, this immuneACCESS dataset retains in-frame rearrangements with V and J assigned. A fraction of the clones does not appear; measured against another copy, unresolved V genes explain less than half of the discrepancy, and the remainder lacks a known reason. A total of more than 55,000 clones appear in this sample, 94% of them only once. About 3% of the sample is held by the ten biggest clonotypes. This specimen was CD8+ T cells from peripheral blood mononuclear cells, taken in the third trimester of pregnancy. The receptor set was obtained from a female donor with multiple sclerosis, enrolled in a pregnancy study.

The chain is built from TRBV28 and TRBJ2-7; 10 positions match TRBD1. V lost 6 bases and J lost 2; bases outside the gene matches: 10. This CDR3 has 16 amino acids. Germline CDR1 and CDR2: MDHEN and SYDVKM. DNA for the CDR3: TGTGCCAGCAGCCCGACCGGGACAGGGGTTACCTACGAGCAGTACTTC. Translating it yields CASSPTGTGVTYEQYF.

The CDR3 DNA follows: TGTGCCAGCAGCCCGAGTCAGGGGTTCTACGAGCAGTACTTC. Translating gives CASSPSQGFYEQYF. J is TRBJ2-7 and V is TRBV6-5; perhaps TRBD1 as D (6 bases). CDR3 length: 14 residues. Per the germline V gene, CDR1 is MNHEY and CDR2 is SVGAGI. Deletions cut 6 bases from V and 3 bases from J, with 15 bases between.

The rearrangement links TRBV20-1 to TRBJ2-7, with D unclear. V was shortened by 3 bases and J by 6 bases, with 9 bases between the two germline ends. CDR1 DFQATT and CDR2 SNEGSKA come from the germline V gene (reference sequence). CDR3 length: 11 amino acids. CDR3 DNA: TGCAGTGCTAGGCAAGCTGCCGAGCAGTACTTC. Translating gives CSARQAAEQYF.

This clone was observed once. J is TRBJ2-3 and V is TRBV19, with 7 positions matching TRBD2. The germline gives CDR1 LNHDA, CDR2 SQIVND (reference sequence). With 10 bases clipped from V and 4 bases from J, the junction kept 11 bases outside the gene matches. This CDR3 comprises 14 residues. DNA of the CDR3: TGTGCCACCCGACCTGGCGGGAGCCCAGATACGCAGTATTTT. It translates to CATRPGGSPDTQYF. Supplemented by reference TRBV19 and TRBJ2-3, the full variable domain reads DGGITQSPKYLFRKEGQNVTLSCEQNLNHDAMYWYRQDPGQGLRLIYYSQIVNDFQKGDIAEGYSVSREKKESFPLTVTSAQKNPTAFYLCATRPGGSPDTQYFGPGTRLTVL.

The gene calls are TRBV2 and TRBJ2-7; D is possibly TRBD2 (6 bases). The CDR3 loop spans 17 amino acids. Germline loops: CDR1 SNHLY, CDR2 FYNNEI. V lost 5 bases and J lost 0, with 20 bases in between. CDR3 coding DNA: TGTGCCAGCAGTTGGGGCCCGGGGAGGACACCCTCCTACGAGCAGTACTTC. It yields the protein CASSWGPGRTPSYEQYF. Drawing the rest from reference TRBV2 and TRBJ2-7, the complete variable domain is EPEVTQTPSHQVTQMGQEVILRCVPISNHLYFYWYRQILGQKVEFLVSFYNNEISEKSEIFDDQFSVERPDGSNFTLKIRSTKLEDSAMYFCASSWGPGRTPSYEQYFGPGTRLTVT.

V usage is TRBV7-8 and J usage is TRBJ2-7; D is unresolved. This CDR3 is 13 amino acids long. Trimming shortened V by 1 base and J by 2 bases, and 6 bases separated the two germline ends. Germline V gene sequence: CDR1 SGHVS, CDR2 FQNEAQ. CDR3 loop: CASSLGTAYEQYF. CDR3 bases: TGTGCCAGCAGCTTAGGAACAGCCTACGAGCAGTACTTC.

The chain has TRBV19 and TRBJ2-7; tentative D call: TRBD2 (6 bases). V was cut by 1 base and J by 2 bases, with 12 bases left in between. The germline CDR1 and CDR2 sequences are LNHDA and SQIVND (reference sequence). The CDR3 totals 15 residues. This CDR3 is CASSIVRDGTYEQYF. CDR3 nucleotides: TGTGCCAGTAGTATAGTGCGGGACGGAACCTACGAGCAGTACTTC.